Sequencing of this T cell receptor (beta chain) was carried out in a study of OX40 agonist ivuxolimab in advanced cancers. As regards this clone: Its matching antigen is unknown.

General observations from the study: Certain nonresponding patients likewise had low normalized T-cell clonal expansion.

Clones were sequenced by immunoSEQ multiplex PCR, and TCRdb holds only the in-frame ones, with some missing. The sample carries approximately 30,000 clones, about four fifths recorded once. This CDR3 comprises 19 residues. CDR1 is MDHEN, CDR2 SYDVKM, per germline. Losses at the gene ends were 3 bases for V and 0 bases for J; bases not matched to a gene: 9. The genes are TRBV28 and TRBJ2-4, with 12 nucleotides matching TRBD2. Sequenced here: CD4+ or CD8+ T cells sorted from blood, sampled in a trial of the OX40 agonist ivuxolimab. This receptor was identified in an adult with an advanced solid tumor such as melanoma, head and neck, liver or kidney cancer. DNA for the CDR3: TGTGCCAGCAGTTTGCCCCCCGGACTAGCGGGACTAGCCAAAAACATTCAGTACTTC. It encodes CASSLPPGLAGLAKNIQYF.